This T cell receptor (beta chain) derives from a study of blood T cells in healthy people across ages. Findings of the study overall: More naive CD4+ cells and higher diversity were found in long-lived than in aged donors. Older individuals had lower TCR beta diversity per million T cells (the decline was roughly linear).

Sample-barcoded 5' priming and a J-beta primer mix drove a second PCR of about 7 to 12 cycles. One entry per CDR3 protein results from TCRdb running MiXCR on the 5' RACE reads. The profile shows approximately 580,000 distinct CDR3 sequences, less than 25% of them singletons. Points on this clonotype: Its antigen is as yet unknown.

Germline CDR1 is SGHAT and CDR2 is FQNNGV. This CDR3 contains 20 residues. The V and J ends lost 6 bases and 1 base, in that order; junction bases with no gene match: 17. The sample was also linked to a second study, of T cells of mothers and their children. This second study notes: The second PCR's M1S primer added sample barcodes and 2-4 random nucleotides.

The V call is TRBV11-2, the J call TRBJ2-7; 14 bases align to TRBD2. The origin of this receptor is a boy between 5 and 17 years old in good health. Specimen: blood. CDR3 in amino acids: CASRPSPGTSGSGGSYEQYF. In DNA form, the CDR3 reads TGTGCCAGCAGACCTTCCCCCGGGACTAGCGGGAGTGGTGGGTCCTACGAGCAGTACTTC.